This T cell receptor beta chain was captured in a study of shared clonotypes between healthy human individuals. Profiling relied on immunoSEQ multiplex PCR, and the TCRdb table lists in-frame clones only, not all of them. The sample lists around 240,000 clones; 65% were seen once. In regard to this clone: Its cognate antigen is unknown.

Study-wide points: In general, naive subsets displayed greater estimated richness than memory subsets did.

This receptor was identified in a man between 25 and 39 years old in good health. Sequenced: memory CD4+ T cells sorted from blood. The sample's subset: CD45RA-negative fraction.

Written as DNA, the CDR3 is TGTGCCAGCAGAGCTACTACAGGGGCGGGCACTGAAGCTTTCTTT. The encoded protein is CASRATTGAGTEAFF. This chain joins TRBV28 and TRBJ1-1, with 7 bases matching TRBD1. CDR1 is MDHEN and CDR2 is SYDVKM in the germline V gene. Unmatched junction bases numbered 11, after V lost 6 bases and J lost 4 bases. This CDR3 contains 15 residues.